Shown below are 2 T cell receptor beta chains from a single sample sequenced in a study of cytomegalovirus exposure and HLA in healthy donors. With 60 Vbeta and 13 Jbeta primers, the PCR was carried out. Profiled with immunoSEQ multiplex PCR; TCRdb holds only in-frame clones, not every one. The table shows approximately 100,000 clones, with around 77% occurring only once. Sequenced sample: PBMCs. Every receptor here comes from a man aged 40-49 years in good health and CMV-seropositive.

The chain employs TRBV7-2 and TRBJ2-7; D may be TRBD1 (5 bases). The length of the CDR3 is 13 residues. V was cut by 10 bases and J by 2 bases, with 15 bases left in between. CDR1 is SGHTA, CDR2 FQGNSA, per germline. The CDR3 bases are TGTGCCACCAGGCCAGGGCAGGCCTACGAGCAGTACTTC. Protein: CATRPGQAYEQYF.

The CDR3 nucleotides are TGTGCCAGCAGTGAAGTAGCGGCGGGCGGAGACATTCAGTACTTC. Protein product: CASSEVAAGGDIQYF. The J gene is TRBJ2-4, the V gene TRBV6-1, with D perhaps TRBD2 (6 bases). The ends were cut back, 1 base at V and 8 bases at J, with 15 bases in the middle. Germline CDR1 and CDR2: MNHNS and SASEGT. The CDR3 has 15 residues.